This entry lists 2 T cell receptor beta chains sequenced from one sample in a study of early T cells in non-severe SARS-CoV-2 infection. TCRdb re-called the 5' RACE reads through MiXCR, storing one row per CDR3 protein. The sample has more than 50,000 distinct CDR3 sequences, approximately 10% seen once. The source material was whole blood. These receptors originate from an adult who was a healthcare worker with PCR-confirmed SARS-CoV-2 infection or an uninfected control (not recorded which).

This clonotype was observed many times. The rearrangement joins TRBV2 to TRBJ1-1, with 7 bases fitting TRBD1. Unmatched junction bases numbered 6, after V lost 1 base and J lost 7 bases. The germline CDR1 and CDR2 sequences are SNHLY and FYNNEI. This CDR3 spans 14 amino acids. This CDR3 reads CASSEEIHRGEAFF. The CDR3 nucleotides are TGTGCCAGCAGTGAAGAAATCCACAGGGGTGAAGCTTTCTTT.

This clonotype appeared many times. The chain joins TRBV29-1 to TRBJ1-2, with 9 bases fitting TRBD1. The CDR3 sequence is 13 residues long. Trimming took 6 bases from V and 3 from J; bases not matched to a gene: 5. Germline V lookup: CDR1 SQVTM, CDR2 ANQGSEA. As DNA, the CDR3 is TGCAGCGTCGGGACAGGGCTTGACTATGGCTACACCTTC. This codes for CSVGTGLDYGYTF.